This T cell receptor beta chain was profiled in a study of cytomegalovirus exposure and HLA in healthy donors. Findings and limits, study-wide: Later analysis reportedly placed an Asian-associated ancestry cluster below the roughly 680-donor mean in N-insertions.

The PCR was carried out with 60 Vbeta primers and 13 Jbeta primers. Assay: immunoSEQ multiplex PCR; the TCRdb copy retains only in-frame clones and omits some. The sample includes about 190,000 clones, roughly 85% of them seen just once. Germline V gene lookup returns CDR1 MDHEN and CDR2 SYDVKM. CDR3 size: 12 residues. V lost 3 bases to trimming and J lost 4 bases, with 6 bases between them. On this clone: The antigen is not known.

The chain uses TRBV28 and TRBJ1-2, with D uncertain. The sequenced sample consisted of PBMCs. The clonotype originates from a boy aged 2 to 10 in good health and CMV-seronegative. The CDR3 reads CASSFGLYGYTF. The CDR3 DNA reads TGTGCCAGCAGTTTCGGACTCTATGGCTACACCTTC.